These 2 T cell receptor beta chains were all obtained from the same sample, sequenced in a study of T-cell reconstitution after alpha-beta-depleted transplantation in children. TCRbeta library preparation incorporated unique molecular identifiers. TCRdb passed the PCR reads through MiXCR, listing each CDR3 protein once. The top ten clones hold around 0.96% of a sample with hundreds of thousands of distinct CDR3 sequences, roughly 17% of them seen once. Here the sequenced sample was PBMCs from the stem cell graft donor, taken from the stem cell graft. These receptors all come from a human donor who donated a stem cell graft to a child with acute myeloid leukemia.

The chain links TRBV29-1 to TRBJ2-1; 7 nucleotides match TRBD1. The junction had 0 bases not matched to a gene; V was cut back by 7 bases and J by 0 bases. Germline CDR1 and CDR2: SQVTM and ANQGSEA. CDR3 length equals 12 residues. The CDR3: CSGQGSYNEQFF. The CDR3 coding sequence is TGCAGCGGACAGGGCTCCTACAATGAGCAGTTCTTC.

This clonotype was detected only a few times. This sequence joins TRBV29-1 and TRBJ2-2; the D gene is possibly TRBD1 (6 bases). CDR3 length equals 13 residues. The V and J ends lost 8 bases and 1 base respectively, with 11 bases between them. Per germline, CDR1 SQVTM and CDR2 ANQGSEA. CDR3 nucleotides: TGCAGCATGGGGGCAGGGAACACCGGGGAGCTGTTTTTT. This encodes CSMGAGNTGELFF.